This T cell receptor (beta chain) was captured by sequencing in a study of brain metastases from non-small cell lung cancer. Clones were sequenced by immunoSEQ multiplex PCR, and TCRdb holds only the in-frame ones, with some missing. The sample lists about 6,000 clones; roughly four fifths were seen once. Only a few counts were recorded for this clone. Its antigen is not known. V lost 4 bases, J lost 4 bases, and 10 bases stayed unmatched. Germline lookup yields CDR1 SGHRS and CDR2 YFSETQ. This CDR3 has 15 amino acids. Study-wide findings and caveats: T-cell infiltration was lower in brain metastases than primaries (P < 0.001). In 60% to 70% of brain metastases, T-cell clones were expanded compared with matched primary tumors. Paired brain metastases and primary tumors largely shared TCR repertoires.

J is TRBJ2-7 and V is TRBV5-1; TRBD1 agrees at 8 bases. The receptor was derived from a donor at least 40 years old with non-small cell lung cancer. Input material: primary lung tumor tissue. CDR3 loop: CASSLESGQGYEQYF. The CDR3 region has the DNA TGCGCCAGCAGCCTGGAAAGTGGACAGGGATACGAGCAGTACTTC.